Below, 8 T cell receptor beta chains from the same sample are listed, as sequenced in a study of blood T cell repertoires in COVID-19. Method: immunoSEQ multiplex PCR; TCRdb's copy keeps in-frame clones and lacks some. There are 110,000 to 150,000 clones in the sample; almost 90% occur only once, and less than 2% lies in the top ten. Sequencing input: peripheral blood. The receptors here all came from a woman aged 55-69 years with acute or convalescent COVID-19.

The chain carries TRBV9 and TRBJ1-6, with 8 bases that match TRBD1. The CDR3 loop spans 16 amino acids. V was clipped by 2 bases and J by 8 bases; unmatched bases: 9. Germline-derived CDR1 and CDR2 are SGDLS and YYNGEE. The CDR3 region is CASSVDREGWDSPLHF. The CDR3 DNA follows: TGTGCCAGCAGCGTGGACAGGGAAGGTTGGGATTCACCCCTCCACTTT.

The chain has TRBV7-3 and TRBJ2-1; tentatively, D is TRBD1 (5 bases). Per germline, CDR1 SGHTA and CDR2 FQGTGA. The CDR3 runs to 15 residues. Trimming took 2 bases from V and 1 from J, leaving 9 bases between them. CDR3 DNA sequence: TGTGCCAGCAGCTTAGGCGCAGGGTCCTACAATGAGCAGTTCTTC. Translation gives CASSLGAGSYNEQFF.

The V gene is TRBV19, the J gene TRBJ1-1; TRBD1 aligns across 7 bases. V lost 4 bases, J lost 0 bases, and 5 bases stayed unmatched. In germline, CDR1 is LNHDA, CDR2 SQIVND (reference sequence). The CDR3 spans 15 residues. CDR3 loop: CASSRGDRLNTEAFF. Written as DNA, the CDR3 is TGTGCCAGTAGTAGAGGGGACAGATTGAACACTGAAGCTTTCTTT.

J is TRBJ2-7 and V is TRBV11-2; 13 nucleotides line up with TRBD2. Germline V gene sequence: CDR1 SGHAT, CDR2 FQNNGV. Trimming took 4 bases from V and 3 from J; bases not matched to a gene: 3. This CDR3 spans 15 amino acids. The CDR3 sequence is CASSSGLAGSYEQYF. The CDR3 nucleotides read TGTGCCAGCAGCTCGGGACTAGCGGGGAGCTACGAGCAGTACTTC.

This clone was counted between two and nine times. The genes are TRBV19 and TRBJ2-2; D might be TRBD1 (5 bases). Trimming shortened V by 3 bases and J by 1 base, and 9 bases separated the two germline ends. Germline V gene data show CDR1 as LNHDA and CDR2 as SQIVND (reference sequence). The length of the CDR3 is 15 residues. The DNA for the CDR3 is TGTGCCAGTAGTATGGGGCAGGGGAACACCGGGGAGCTGTTTTTT. This translates into CASSMGQGNTGELFF.

This sequence joins TRBV10-3 and TRBJ1-1, with a possible D match to TRBD1 (6 bases). The CDR3 runs 15 residues. From germline, CDR1 is ENHRY and CDR2 SYGVKD. V was clipped by 3 bases and J by 1 base, with 12 bases between them. The CDR3 protein is CAISDGGQKNTEAFF. The CDR3 region has the DNA TGTGCCATCAGTGACGGGGGGCAAAAGAACACTGAAGCTTTCTTT.

The chain recombines TRBV5-4 with TRBJ2-2, with 7 bases fitting TRBD2. CDR1 is SGHNT, CDR2 YYREEE, per germline (reference sequence). CDR3 size: 20 residues. With V trimmed by 0 bases and J by 0 bases, 14 bases remained unmatched. Here the CDR3 DNA reads TGTGCCAGCAGCTTGGTGGGGGGGAAAGCGAGGACCCCGAACACCGGGGAGCTGTTTTTT. Residues: CASSLVGGKARTPNTGELFF.

V is TRBV5-4 and J is TRBJ2-1; TRBD2 matches 8 bases. With V trimmed by 4 bases and J by 7 bases, 10 bases remained unmatched. The CDR3 spans 15 residues. Germline lookup yields CDR1 SGHNT and CDR2 YYREEE (reference sequence). The CDR3 DNA follows: TGTGCCAGCAGCGCCCAAACCGGGGGGGTTAATGAGCAGTTCTTC. Its translation: CASSAQTGGVNEQFF.